This T cell receptor beta chain was obtained from a study of blood T cell repertoires in COVID-19. CDR3 length: 14 amino acids. The V end was cut by 0 bases, the J end by 5 bases, with 10 bases between. CDR1 and CDR2 from the germline V gene are SGHDN and FVKESK. Here immunoSEQ multiplex PCR was the method, and the copy in TCRdb shows in-frame clones only, minus some. The sample holds under 300,000 clones, roughly 82% seen once. Specimen: peripheral blood. The V call is TRBV14, the J call TRBJ1-2, with D possibly TRBD1 on 5 matching bases. This sequence was found in a woman between 40 and 50 years old who had recovered from COVID-19. CDR3 loop: CASSQETTAYGYTF. CDR3 DNA sequence: TGTGCCAGCAGCCAAGAGACGACAGCTTATGGCTACACCTTC. Filled out from reference TRBV14 and TRBJ1-2, the complete variable domain reads EAGVTQFPSHSVIEKGQTVTLRCDPISGHDNLYWYRRVMGKEIKFLLHFVKESKQDESGMPNNRFLAERTGGTYSTLKVQPAELEDSGVYFCASSQETTAYGYTFGSGTRLTVV.